This T cell receptor (beta chain) was identified during a study of blood T cell repertoires in COVID-19. Each participant's cohort was designated according to participant-reported clinical history. Method: immunoSEQ multiplex PCR; TCRdb's copy keeps in-frame clones and lacks some. The table lists more than 250,000 clones, 92% of them singletons. This CDR3 is built from 15 residues. The junction had 7 bases not matched to a gene; V was cut back by 2 bases and J by 5 bases. Germline V gives CDR1 MDHEN, CDR2 SYDVKM. The genes are TRBV28 and TRBJ2-5, with 8 nucleotides matching TRBD1. The sequence came from a woman in her twenties or thirties who had recovered from COVID-19. What was sequenced was PBMCs or T cells enriched from blood (not recorded which). CDR3 bases: TGTGCCAGCAGTTTAGGACAGGGTGTGGTGGAGACCCAGTACTTC. Translated, it gives CASSLGQGVVETQYF.